The T cell receptor beta chain described here comes from a study of long-term antiretroviral therapy in people with HIV. Participants living with HIV all received treatment in the United States. The assay, immunoSEQ v3.0, was run at survey level. Clones were sequenced by immunoSEQ multiplex PCR, and TCRdb holds only the in-frame ones, with some missing. The repertoire holds 26,000 or so clones, with more than 85% as singletons. The sequence came from a woman in her 30s with HIV. The sample here was unsorted PBMCs, taken 1.9 years after starting antiretroviral therapy.

The CDR3 loop is CAWSPGASSYEQYF. The DNA for the CDR3 is TGTGCCTGGAGTCCCGGTGCAAGCTCCTACGAGCAGTACTTC. V is TRBV30 and J is TRBJ2-7, with D hard to call. In germline, CDR1 is GTSNPN, CDR2 SVGIG (reference sequence). The V end lost 2 bases, the J end lost 0 bases, and 11 bases lay between the germline ends. This CDR3 has 14 amino acids.